This entry lists 22 T cell receptor beta chains sequenced from one sample in a study of shared clonotypes between healthy human individuals. This table comes from immunoSEQ multiplex PCR, and its TCRdb copy is limited to in-frame clones, with some not included. The repertoire has hundreds of thousands of clones, less than 85% of them found once; the top ten carry 10%. Input material: memory CD4+ T cells sorted from blood. Subset noted: CD45RA-negative fraction. These receptors were obtained from a man aged 25-40 years in good health.

The V call is TRBV5-1, the J call TRBJ2-2; TRBD2 matches at 8 bases. Germline V gives CDR1 SGHRS, CDR2 YFSETQ. The CDR3 totals 16 residues. V shed 1 base and J 6 bases; nucleotides not matched to a gene: 8. For the CDR3, the DNA is TGCGCCAGCAGCTTGCCCCTCTCGACTAGCGCCGGGGAGCTGTTTTTT. This codes for CASSLPLSTSAGELFF.

The genes are TRBV7-2 and TRBJ2-2, with 11 bases fitting TRBD2. CDR1 is SGHTA, CDR2 FQGNSA, per germline. V lost 5 bases, J lost 6 bases, and 14 bases stayed unmatched. This CDR3 has 18 amino acids. DNA for the CDR3: TGTGCCAGCAGCCCTAGAGGTAGCGGGAGGGCCCTACCCGGGGAGCTGTTTTTT. Residues: CASSPRGSGRALPGELFF.

CDR3 loop: CASSQVGGVQYF. CDR3 in DNA: TGTGCCAGCAGCCAAGTAGGGGGAGTTCAGTATTTT. The V gene is TRBV14, the J gene TRBJ2-3; D might be TRBD1 (6 bases). Trimming shortened V by 1 base and J by 12 bases, and 11 bases separated the two germline ends. This CDR3 has 12 amino acids. In germline, CDR1 is SGHDN, CDR2 FVKESK.

This clone was detected a few times. A much larger clone sits a single nucleotide away, making a read error possible. V and J are TRBV27 and TRBJ2-7; a weak D match, TRBD2 (5 bases). The ends were cut back, 1 base at V and 2 bases at J, with 9 bases in the middle. Germline assignment: CDR1 MNHEY and CDR2 SMNVEV (reference sequence). This CDR3 has 14 residues. The CDR3 reads CASSLYGNTYEQYF. Written as DNA, the CDR3 is TGTGCCAGCAGTTTATACGGGAACACCTACGAGCAGTACTTC.

V gene TRBV5-6 combines with J gene TRBJ2-3; 11 bases agree with TRBD2. V was clipped by 2 bases and J by 1 base; unmatched bases: 6. The V gene's germline CDR1 is SGHDT and CDR2 YYEEEE. This CDR3 comprises 17 residues. CDR3 nucleotide sequence: TGTGCCAGCAGCTTTGGCCAACTAGCGGGGGGCACAGATACGCAGTATTTT. Protein: CASSFGQLAGGTDTQYF.

The chain carries TRBV10-3 and TRBJ2-7; no definite D call. The CDR3 spans 11 residues. The ends were cut back, 3 bases at V and 2 bases at J, with 2 bases in the middle. Germline CDR1 reads ENHRY; CDR2 reads SYGVKD. The CDR3 DNA sequence: TGTGCCATCAGTGACGCCTACGAGCAGTACTTC. Its translation is CAISDAYEQYF.

Here the CDR3 reads CASRSPGLGNYEQYF. The CDR3 DNA is TGTGCCAGCAGGTCACCGGGACTAGGAAACTACGAGCAGTACTTC. This chain uses TRBV7-2 with TRBJ2-7; the match to TRBD2 covers 8 bases. The CDR3 loop spans 15 amino acids. After removal of 6 bases from V and 3 bases from J, the junction contained 10 bases not matched to a gene. The germline gives CDR1 SGHTA, CDR2 FQGNSA.

In this sample, this clone turned up once. This chain uses TRBV5-6 with TRBJ2-3; 11 nucleotides align to TRBD2. V lost 6 bases and J lost 6; bases outside the gene matches: 9. From germline, CDR1 is SGHDT and CDR2 YYEEEE. The CDR3 length is 15 residues. CDR3 in amino acids: CASNLLAGDGDTQYF. CDR3 coding DNA: TGTGCCAGCAACCTACTAGCGGGAGACGGGGATACGCAGTATTTT.

This chain joins TRBV7-2 and TRBJ2-3; D is possibly TRBD2 (5 bases). CDR1 SGHTA and CDR2 FQGNSA come from the germline V gene. The CDR3 sequence is 18 residues long. V dropped 1 base and J dropped 0 bases, with 17 bases sitting between them. CDR3 in amino acids: CASSLGRNSRSSTDTQYF. CDR3 in DNA: TGTGCCAGCAGCTTAGGGAGGAACTCACGCTCTAGCACAGATACGCAGTATTTT.

A few counts support this clone. The V gene is TRBV27, the J gene TRBJ2-3; D gene unclear. Trimming took 5 bases from V and 8 from J, leaving 11 bases between them. Germline loops: CDR1 MNHEY, CDR2 SMNVEV (reference sequence). This CDR3 has 12 residues. The CDR3 region has the DNA TGTGCCAGCAGTCAAACTTATAGTACGCAGTATTTT. It encodes CASSQTYSTQYF.

The sample holds one count of this clone. Other DNA sequences in this specimen translate into the identical CDR3. The V gene is TRBV6-5, the J gene TRBJ2-1, with unresolved D. In germline, CDR1 is MNHEY, CDR2 SVGAGI. V lost 4 bases and J lost 5, with 3 bases in between. CDR3 length: 11 residues. CDR3 sequence reads: CASSSHNEQFF. The CDR3 DNA follows: TGTGCCAGCAGTTCTCACAATGAGCAGTTCTTC.

This chain links TRBV6-6 with TRBJ1-5; D not resolved. The CDR3 consists of 13 residues. From germline, CDR1 is MNHNY and CDR2 SVGAGI (reference sequence). V was clipped by 3 bases and J by 6 bases, with 9 bases between them. The CDR3 nucleotides read TGTGCCAGCAGTTATTCGATGGTTCAGCCCCAGCATTTT. Translating gives CASSYSMVQPQHF.

With regard to this clone: Other DNA sequences of this sample code for an identical CDR3. J is TRBJ2-3 and V is TRBV2; D uncertain. Germline values: CDR1 SNHLY, CDR2 FYNNEI. This CDR3 is built from 12 residues. V was shortened by 2 bases and J by 6 bases, with 6 bases between the two germline ends. The CDR3 protein is CASSESRDTQYF. The CDR3 DNA is TGTGCCAGCAGTGAATCGAGGGATACGCAGTATTTT.

This chain connects TRBV5-4 to TRBJ2-3; a weak D match, TRBD2 (6 bases). Germline V gives CDR1 SGHNT, CDR2 YYREEE (reference sequence). V was shortened by 3 bases and J by 4 bases, with 21 bases between the two germline ends. The CDR3 totals 17 residues. The CDR3 bases are TGTGCCAGCAGCTCGCCTCAATCGGGAGTTGATGCAGATACGCAGTATTTT. Its translation: CASSSPQSGVDADTQYF.

V and J are TRBV10-3 and TRBJ2-7; tentative D call: TRBD1 (5 bases). Trimming left V 4 bases short and J 2 bases short, with 9 bases between. CDR3 size: 13 residues. Germline V gene lookup returns CDR1 ENHRY and CDR2 SYGVKD. The CDR3, as DNA: TGTGCCATCAGTGGGAAGGGGACCTACGAGCAGTACTTC. Its translation: CAISGKGTYEQYF.

V and J are TRBV5-4 and TRBJ2-5; either TRBD1 or TRBD2 may supply D (6 bases each). The V gene lost 0 bases and the J gene lost 1 base, with 16 bases spanning the gap. This CDR3 is 17 amino acids long. Germline V gene sequence: CDR1 SGHNT, CDR2 YYREEE (reference sequence). The CDR3 here is CASSLAIGGRSQETQYF. The CDR3 nucleotides read TGTGCCAGCAGCTTGGCCATCGGGGGCCGGAGCCAAGAGACCCAGTACTTC. The full variable domain, its missing parts supplied by reference TRBV5-4 and TRBJ2-5, is ETGVTQSPTHLIKTRGQQVTLRCSSQSGHNTVSWYQQALGQGPQFIFQYYREEENGRGNFPPRFSGLQFPNYSSELNVNALELDDSALYLCASSLAIGGRSQETQYFGPGTRLLVL.

The DNA for the CDR3 is TGCGCCAGCAGTCGACAGGGGGCGGATGAAAAACTGTTTTTT. As protein: CASSRQGADEKLFF. The chain links TRBV10-2 to TRBJ1-4; 10 bases agree with TRBD1. Germline V CDR1 and CDR2: WSHSY, SAAADI. After removal of 5 bases from V and 6 bases from J, the junction contained 3 bases not matched to a gene. The CDR3 runs 14 residues.

This chain joins TRBV2 and TRBJ2-3; D is unclear. This CDR3 is built from 15 residues. The germline CDR1 and CDR2 sequences are SNHLY and FYNNEI. V was cut by 4 bases and J by 0 bases, with 11 bases left in between. The CDR3 sequence: CASSAQTPSTDTQYF. CDR3 sequence (DNA): TGTGCCAGCAGTGCTCAAACTCCAAGCACAGATACGCAGTATTTT. Filled out from reference TRBV2 and TRBJ2-3, the complete variable domain reads EPEVTQTPSHQVTQMGQEVILRCVPISNHLYFYWYRQILGQKVEFLVSFYNNEISEKSEIFDDQFSVERPDGSNFTLKIRSTKLEDSAMYFCASSAQTPSTDTQYFGPGTRLTVL.

CDR3 in amino acids: CASSIGQGDRTDTQYF. The CDR3 DNA is TGTGCCAGCAGTATCGGACAGGGGGATCGCACAGATACGCAGTATTTT. The J gene is TRBJ2-3, the V gene TRBV5-4, with 10 nucleotides matching TRBD1. V gave up 5 bases and J gave up 1 base; unmatched junction bases: 7. The CDR3 sequence is 16 residues long. Germline lookup yields CDR1 SGHNT and CDR2 YYREEE (reference sequence).

The table lists this clone with a count of one. CDR3 coding DNA: TGTGCCAGCAGCGTACGGGAACTCAGTGGAGATACGCAGTATTTT. Translated: CASSVRELSGDTQYF. The V call is TRBV9, the J call TRBJ2-3, with D tentatively TRBD2 (5 bases). Germline V gives CDR1 SGDLS, CDR2 YYNGEE. This CDR3 comprises 15 residues. V shed 1 base and J shed 5 bases, with 14 bases lying between them.

This clone has just one count. This sequence joins TRBV5-1 and TRBJ2-7; D tentatively reads TRBD1 or TRBD2 (5 bases each). Germline V lookup: CDR1 SGHRS, CDR2 YFSETQ. This CDR3 contains 13 residues. Trimming took off 5 bases at V and 6 bases at J, with 15 bases between the two ends. The CDR3 nucleotides read TGCGCCAGCAGACCCGGGACCCAAGGCGAGCAGTACTTC. Translated, it gives CASRPGTQGEQYF.

This clone was counted once. This chain links TRBV28 with TRBJ2-7; no reliable D call. This CDR3 comprises 15 residues. Trimming took 5 bases from V and 0 from J, leaving 14 bases between them. Germline loops: CDR1 MDHEN, CDR2 SYDVKM. The CDR3 coding sequence is TGTGCCAGCAGTCCTATATTCCTAATCTCCTACGAGCAGTACTTC. Its protein product is CASSPIFLISYEQYF. The full variable domain, in which reference TRBV28 and TRBJ2-7 provide the parts outside the CDR3, is DVKVTQSSRYLVKRTGEKVFLECVQDMDHENMFWYRQDPGLGLRLIYFSYDVKMKEKGDIPEGYSVSREKKERFSLILESASTNQTSMYLCASSPIFLISYEQYFGPGTRLTVT.